One and the same sample provided the 8 T cell receptor beta chains below, sequenced in a study of shared clonotypes between healthy human individuals. Assay: immunoSEQ multiplex PCR; the TCRdb copy retains only in-frame clones and omits some. Found here are approximately 110,000 clones, more than 65% of them singletons; the top ten hold under 30%. The sample consisted of memory CD8+ T cells sorted from blood. As to subset: CD45RO+ cells pooled with CCR7-negative TemRA cells. All receptors derive from a woman younger than 45 in good health.

The V call is TRBV27, the J call TRBJ2-2; TRBD2 might be the D (6 bases). Looked up from germline, CDR1 is MNHEY and CDR2 is SMNVEV (reference sequence). CDR3 length equals 14 residues. V lost 7 bases, J lost 4 bases, and 13 bases lay in between. The CDR3 sequence: CASIISGTTGELFF. In nucleotides, the CDR3 is TGTGCCAGCATAATTAGCGGAACCACCGGGGAGCTGTTTTTT.

This clone came up many times. Here the CDR3 DNA reads TGTGCCAGCAGCATAGGACTAGCGGAAACCTACGAGCAGTACTTC. Translation gives CASSIGLAETYEQYF. The chain employs TRBV7-2 and TRBJ2-7, with 10 bases lining up with TRBD2. This CDR3 has 15 residues. V shed 5 bases, J shed 2 bases, and the junction held 6 bases outside the gene matches. CDR1 is SGHTA and CDR2 is FQGNSA in the germline V gene.

This clone was detected a few times. The CDR3 is CASSLVGFRDRGYGYTF. For the CDR3, the DNA is TGTGCCAGCAGCTTAGTTGGGTTTCGGGACAGGGGCTATGGCTACACCTTC. The chain employs TRBV11-2 and TRBJ1-2; 10 bases are shared with TRBD1. Trimming removed 1 base from V and 4 bases from J; junction bases left unmatched: 9. This CDR3 spans 17 amino acids. The germline gives CDR1 SGHAT, CDR2 FQNNGV. Drawing the rest from reference TRBV11-2 and TRBJ1-2, the complete variable domain is EAGVAQSPRYKIIEKRQSVAFWCNPISGHATLYWYQQILGQGPKLLIQFQNNGVVDDSQLPKDRFSAERLKGVDSTLKIQPAKLEDSAVYLCASSLVGFRDRGYGYTFGSGTRLTVV.

J is TRBJ1-5 and V is TRBV21-1; TRBD1 is the table's D call and was not checked against the DNA. TRBV21-1 is a known pseudogene. The CDR3 has 18 amino acids. The CDR3 nucleotides read TGTGCCAGCAGCAAAGTTCTATGGGACAGGGGGAGAGGGCAGCCCCAGCATTTT. This translates into CASSKVLWDRGRGQPQHF.

The V gene is TRBV10-3, the J gene TRBJ2-7, with D perhaps TRBD1 (6 bases). Deletions cut 10 bases from V and 0 bases from J, with 19 bases between. CDR1 and CDR2 from the germline V gene are ENHRY and SYGVKD. The CDR3 runs to 15 residues. This chain's CDR3 is CATAGETGHSYEQYF. CDR3 coding DNA: TGTGCCACCGCCGGCGAAACAGGGCACTCCTACGAGCAGTACTTC.

The chain is built from TRBV7-8 and TRBJ2-1, with 11 bases lining up with TRBD1. Germline CDR1 reads SGHVS; CDR2 reads FQNEAQ. This CDR3 has 21 residues. V lost 5 bases to trimming and J lost 1 base; unmatched junction nucleotides: 19. CDR3 loop: CASSGPRGQGVSGRSYNEQFF. The CDR3, as DNA: TGTGCCAGCAGCGGCCCGCGGGGACAGGGGGTTTCAGGACGGTCCTACAATGAGCAGTTCTTC.

The genes are TRBV5-6 and TRBJ2-2, with 10 bases matching TRBD2. V gave up 5 bases and J gave up 5 bases; unmatched junction bases: 6. Per germline, CDR1 SGHDT and CDR2 YYEEEE. This CDR3 is built from 15 residues. CDR3 loop: CASRSSGRDTGELFF. CDR3 DNA sequence: TGTGCCAGCAGGTCTAGCGGGAGAGATACCGGGGAGCTGTTTTTT. The variable domain in full, completed from reference TRBV5-6 and TRBJ2-2, reads DAGVTQSPTHLIKTRGQQVTLRCSPKSGHDTVSWYQQALGQGPQFIFQYYEEEERQRGNFPDRFSGHQFPNYSSELNVNALLLGDSALYLCASRSSGRDTGELFFGEGSRLTVL.

This clone was detected only once. V gene TRBV5-6 combines with J gene TRBJ2-4; D gene uncertain. Germline V lookup: CDR1 SGHDT, CDR2 YYEEEE. The CDR3 is made up of 14 amino acids. The V end was cut by 1 base, the J end by 0 bases, with 5 bases between. For the CDR3, the DNA is TGTGCCAGCAGCTTGCATCTAGCCAAAAACATTCAGTACTTC. Translating it yields CASSLHLAKNIQYF.